This T cell receptor beta chain was sequenced during a study of blood T cell repertoires in COVID-19. Profiled with immunoSEQ multiplex PCR; TCRdb holds only in-frame clones, not every one. The sample records about 200,000 clones, roughly 89% being singletons. Trimming pared 0 bases from V and 4 bases from J, leaving 7 bases between. The germline V gene has CDR1 SGHRS and CDR2 YFSETQ. The CDR3 is 13 amino acids. About this clone itself: Within the sample, other DNA sequences also encode this same CDR3.

Specimen: PBMCs or T cells enriched from blood (not recorded which). The rearrangement joins TRBV5-1 to TRBJ1-1, with D unresolved. This TCR derives from a woman in her twenties or thirties with acute COVID-19. The CDR3 here is CASSLDRGTEAFF. CDR3 nucleotide sequence: TGCGCCAGCAGCTTGGATCGGGGCACTGAAGCTTTCTTT.